These T cell receptor beta chains were read from a single sample in a study of shared clonotypes between healthy human individuals. The data were produced by immunoSEQ multiplex PCR, yet TCRdb's version contains in-frame clones alone and is incomplete. The sample shows approximately 2,300,000 clones, roughly 90% of them seen only once. The sample comprised naive CD4+ T cells from PBMCs. These receptors were obtained from a man younger than 35 in good health. Some clones in this sample may be carry-over from other donors' samples. Both conserved end residues are part of each CDR3. A D gene is named only where the DNA matches it firmly. Size values are once, few and many counts, or a class for expanded clones, and some rows have none.

abundance	v_gene	d_gene	j_gene	CDR3nt	CDR3aa
NA	TRBV5-1	TRBD1	TRBJ2-2	TGCGCCAGCACTCGGGACAGGGATCTCGGGGAGCTGTTTTTT	CASTRDRDLGELFF
NA	TRBV5-1	NA	TRBJ2-1	TGCGCCAGCAGCTTGGGGCGGGCCGTCTCCTACAATGAGCAGTTCTTC	CASSLGRAVSYNEQFF
once	TRBV5-1	NA	TRBJ2-2	TGCGCCAGCAGCCCTCAGGGTGCCGGGGAGCTGTTTTTT	CASSPQGAGELFF
NA	TRBV2	TRBD2	TRBJ2-5	TGTGCCAGCAGATACATGGGCGGGACTAAAGAGACCCAGTACTTC	CASRYMGGTKETQYF
NA	TRBV19	TRBD1	TRBJ1-5	TGTGCCAGTAGTCCTCGACAGGGGCCACCCAATCAGCCCCAGCATTTT	CASSPRQGPPNQPQHF
NA	TRBV5-1	TRBD2	TRBJ2-1	TGCGCCAGCAGCTTGGGGTTAGCGGGATTAAATGAGCAGTTCTTC	CASSLGLAGLNEQFF
once	TRBV30	NA	TRBJ1-4	TGTGCCTGGAGTTCGTGGGGTAGTGAAAAACTGTTTTTT	CAWSSWGSEKLFF
NA	TRBV5-4	TRBD2	TRBJ2-7	TGTGCCAGCAGCGCCCCTGGACTAGCGGGAAGCCTCTACGAGCAGTACTTC	CASSAPGLAGSLYEQYF
once	TRBV15	TRBD1	TRBJ2-7	TGTGCCACCAGCAGGTTCGGACAGGGGTACGAGCAGTACTTC	CATSRFGQGYEQYF
NA	TRBV14	NA	TRBJ1-4	TGTGCCAGCAGCCAAGGGGGGCGCGGGGATAATGAAAAACTGTTTTTT	CASSQGGRGDNEKLFF
NA	TRBV9	NA	TRBJ2-3	TGTGCCAGCACACAGCAAAGCACAGATACGCAGTATTTT	CASTQQSTDTQYF
once	TRBV19	NA	TRBJ2-7	TGTGCCAGTAGTATCAGGGTTGGGATCTACGAGCAGTACTTC	CASSIRVGIYEQYF
NA	TRBV7-6	NA	TRBJ2-6	TGTGCCAGCAGCTTAGCGCCAGGGGCTGGGGCCAACGTCCTGACTTTC	CASSLAPGAGANVLTF
NA	TRBV19	NA	TRBJ2-6	TGTGCCAGTAGTATAGCGGAGGCTTTCGGGGCCAACGTCCTGACTTTC	CASSIAEAFGANVLTF
NA	TRBV5-1	NA	TRBJ2-7	TGCGCCAGCAGCTTGCTGCAGAACTACGAGCAGTACTTC	CASSLLQNYEQYF
NA	TRBV30	NA	TRBJ1-2	TGTGCCTGGAGTCTGCAGGGATCAAACTATGGCTACACCTTC	CAWSLQGSNYGYTF
few	TRBV12-5	NA	TRBJ1-1	TGTGCTAGTGGTTATCTGAACACTGAAGCTTTCTTT	CASGYLNTEAFF
NA	TRBV6-5	NA	TRBJ2-3	TGTGCCAGCAGTTACTCGGGGGTTCTTAGCACAGATACGCAGTATTTT	CASSYSGVLSTDTQYF
NA	TRBV18	NA	TRBJ2-7	TGTGCCAGCTCACCATTGTCCCGACCCCTCTACGAGCAGTACTTC	CASSPLSRPLYEQYF
NA	TRBV28	NA	TRBJ2-1	TGTGCCAGCAGTCCCTTAGCGTACGTCAATGAGCAGTTCTTC	CASSPLAYVNEQFF
NA	TRBV9	NA	TRBJ1-2	TGTGCCAGCAGCGCAGGGGAACAGGGTTACGGCTACACCTTC	CASSAGEQGYGYTF
NA	TRBV5-4	NA	TRBJ1-2	TGTGCCAGCAGCTTGGACACTGGTGGCTATGGCTACACCTTC	CASSLDTGGYGYTF
NA	TRBV19	TRBD1	TRBJ2-2	TGTGCCAGTAGTACTCTGCCGGGACAGCTACACACCGGGGAGCTGTTTTTT	CASSTLPGQLHTGELFF
NA	TRBV5-1	TRBD1	TRBJ2-3	TGCGCCAGCAGCCCCGGGACAGGGAAGGATACGCAGTATTTT	CASSPGTGKDTQYF
NA	TRBV28	NA	TRBJ2-7	TGTGCCAGCAGGCGAACATCTTACGAGCAGTACTTC	CASRRTSYEQYF
once	TRBV18	NA	TRBJ2-3	TGTGCCAGCTCACCGCCCGTTTTTAGCACAGATACGCAGTATTTT	CASSPPVFSTDTQYF
NA	TRBV5-1	TRBD2	TRBJ2-3	TGCGCCAGCAGCTTGGGACGGTCCGGGACTAGCGGCACAGATACGCAGTATTTT	CASSLGRSGTSGTDTQYF
NA	TRBV28	TRBD2	TRBJ2-1	TGTGCCAGCAGTTCGCTAGCGGGAGGGTCCTACAATGAGCAGTTCTTC	CASSSLAGGSYNEQFF
NA	TRBV23-1	NA	TRBJ1-5	TGCGCCAGCAGTCAACGGGACAAGGATCAGCCCCAGCATTTT	CASSQRDKDQPQHF
NA	TRBV5-1	TRBD1	TRBJ2-5	TGCGCCAGCTATGGGACAGGGGGTGAGCAGTACTTC	CASYGTGGEQYF
few	TRBV7-2	NA	TRBJ1-3	TGTGCCAGCAGCTTAGATCCCGGCTCGGACACCATATATTTT	CASSLDPGSDTIYF
NA	TRBV18	NA	TRBJ1-2	TGTGCCAGCTCACCTAATCTTCCGAGAGGGACACCCACGGGCTACACCTTC	CASSPNLPRGTPTGYTF
NA	TRBV11-2	NA	TRBJ2-3	TGTGCCAGCAGCTTATATACAGATACGCAGTATTTT	CASSLYTDTQYF
NA	TRBV5-1	TRBD2	TRBJ2-2	TGCGCCAGCAGCTTCCAGCGGGAGTGGGAGCTGTTTTTT	CASSFQREWELFF
NA	TRBV20-1	NA	TRBJ1-4	TGCAGTGCTAGTGATCGTGAAAAACTGTTTTTT	CSASDREKLFF
NA	TRBV7-2	TRBD2	TRBJ2-7	TGTGCCAGCAGCTTATCAGGTAGCGGGAGTTTCCACGAGCAGTACTTC	CASSLSGSGSFHEQYF
NA	TRBV5-6	TRBD1	TRBJ1-2	TGTGCCAGCAGCTCCCCCCTACCCGGATGGACAGGGCCAATGGGTGGCTACACCTTC	CASSSPLPGWTGPMGGYTF
NA	TRBV4-1	TRBD1	TRBJ2-7	TGCGCCAGCAGCCGGGACAGGGCCTACGAGCAGTACTTC	CASSRDRAYEQYF
NA	TRBV5-6	TRBD2	TRBJ2-1	TGTGCCAGCAGCTTGTGGACTAGCGGGAAGGATGAGCAGTTCTTC	CASSLWTSGKDEQFF
NA	TRBV6-1	NA	TRBJ2-4	TGTGCCAGCAGTGAAAACAGGGCTGGTCAAAACATTCAGTACTTC	CASSENRAGQNIQYF
NA	TRBV4-2	NA	TRBJ1-3	TGTGCCAGCAGCCAAGATAGGGGAAACACCATATATTTT	CASSQDRGNTIYF
NA	TRBV27	NA	TRBJ1-5	TGTGCCAGCAGTTTATGGCAGAGAAAAATAAAGCCCCAGCATTTT	CASSLWQRKIKPQHF
NA	TRBV5-1	TRBD1	TRBJ1-4	TGCGCCAGCAGCAGATTGACAGGGCAGAATGAAAAACTGTTTTTT	CASSRLTGQNEKLFF
NA	TRBV28	NA	TRBJ2-1	TGTGCCAGCAGTTTATTAAGCGTAGGACCCAGGGCCTACAATGAGCAGTTCTTC	CASSLLSVGPRAYNEQFF
NA	TRBV7-3	NA	TRBJ2-1	TGTGCCAGCAGCTTAAATAGTGGACTACCCGGCCATGAGCAGTTCTTC	CASSLNSGLPGHEQFF
NA	TRBV15	TRBD2	TRBJ2-7	TGTGCCACCAGCAGAGATGGACTAGCGGGAAGCTACGAGCAGTACTTC	CATSRDGLAGSYEQYF
NA	TRBV27	NA	TRBJ2-3	TGTGCCAGCAGTTTAGTGCGCGGGTCGGGCCCAGATACGCAGTATTTT	CASSLVRGSGPDTQYF
NA	TRBV9	NA	TRBJ2-1	TGTGCCAGCAGCGTCTCCCCGCTTACGTACAATGAGCAGTTCTTC	CASSVSPLTYNEQFF
NA	TRBV7-2	NA	TRBJ2-1	TGTGCCAGCAGCTTAATTTTGGGGAGCTCCTACAATGAGCAGTTCTTC	CASSLILGSSYNEQFF
NA	TRBV7-2	NA	TRBJ2-1	TGTGCCAGCACCCGGGTAATCTCCTACAATGAGCAGTTCTTC	CASTRVISYNEQFF
NA	TRBV14	NA	TRBJ2-2	TGTGCCAGCAGCCAAGATTTACCCCCCCTTGCGGCCGGGGAGCTGTTTTTT	CASSQDLPPLAAGELFF
NA	TRBV2	TRBD2	TRBJ2-1	TGTGCCAGCAGCCAGCGGGAGGGCCTTCAGCAGTTCTTC	CASSQREGLQQFF
once	TRBV7-8	NA	TRBJ2-7	TGTGCCAGCAGCCCGATAACAGGGCCCCTATCCGAGCAGTACTTC	CASSPITGPLSEQYF